This entry lists 10 T cell receptor beta chains sequenced from one sample in a study of graft-versus-host responses after intestinal transplantation. Measured with immunoSEQ multiplex PCR; TCRdb has only the in-frame clones, and not every one. The table shows over 75,000 clones, with about 85% occurring only once. What these receptors recognize is not known. This specimen was unstimulated CD4+ T cells sorted from spleen or lymph node cells, taken before transplant. These receptors originate from a human donor who was the organ donor for an intestinal transplant.

The sample holds a few counts of this clone. The rearrangement links TRBV6-6 to TRBJ1-2, with D unresolved. Deletions cut 4 bases from V and 8 bases from J, with 8 bases between. Per the germline V gene, CDR1 is MNHNY and CDR2 is SVGAGI (reference sequence). This CDR3 has 11 amino acids. The CDR3 is CASSSREGYTF. CDR3 in DNA: TGTGCCAGCAGTTCCCGTGAGGGCTACACCTTC.

This clone was detected a few times. The chain is built from TRBV29-1 and TRBJ1-5; D might be TRBD1 (6 bases). The germline V gene encodes CDR1 SQVTM and CDR2 ANQGSEA. V was shortened by 5 bases and J by 5 bases, with 13 bases between the two germline ends. The length of the CDR3 is 13 residues. The CDR3 bases are TGCAGCGTTTCCAGGGGACGGGATCAGCCCCAGCATTTT. Translation gives CSVSRGRDQPQHF.

J is TRBJ2-7 and V is TRBV5-1; tentative D call: TRBD1 (5 bases). This CDR3 has 13 amino acids. Trimming cost V 0 bases and J 4 bases, with 8 bases left between them. Germline V lookup: CDR1 SGHRS, CDR2 YFSETQ. CDR3 region: CASSLVAGYEQYF. The CDR3 nucleotides read TGCGCCAGCAGCTTGGTTGCAGGGTACGAGCAGTACTTC. Supplemented by reference TRBV5-1 and TRBJ2-7, the full variable domain reads KAGVTQTPRYLIKTRGQQVTLSCSPISGHRSVSWYQQTPGQGLQFLFEYFSETQRNKGNFPGRFSGRQFSNSRSEMNVSTLELGDSALYLCASSLVAGYEQYFGPGTRLTVT.

The chain is built from TRBV13 and TRBJ2-3; D is ambiguous. Trimming removed 5 bases from V and 4 bases from J, with 7 bases in between. The CDR3 spans 12 residues. CDR1 is PRHDT, CDR2 FYEKMQ, per germline (reference sequence). The CDR3 reads CASSRYSDTQYF. The CDR3 nucleotides are TGTGCCAGCAGCCGCTACTCAGATACGCAGTATTTT.

The chain recombines TRBV5-4 with TRBJ2-3, with D uncertain. Trimming stripped 3 bases from V and 4 bases from J, with 12 bases between. There are 14 residues in the CDR3. Germline V gives CDR1 SGHNT, CDR2 YYREEE (reference sequence). DNA of the CDR3: TGTGCCAGCAGCTCCCGGGTACTCTCAGATACGCAGTATTTT. The encoded protein is CASSSRVLSDTQYF.

The J gene is TRBJ2-7, the V gene TRBV7-3, with TRBD2 identical over 11 bases. Trimming cost V 5 bases and J 6 bases; bases outside gene matches: 3. Germline values: CDR1 SGHTA, CDR2 FQGTGA. The CDR3 runs to 13 residues. CDR3: CASSIGLAGEQYF. DNA of the CDR3: TGTGCCAGCAGCATTGGACTAGCGGGCGAGCAGTACTTC.

The genes are TRBV2 and TRBJ1-5; the match to TRBD1 covers 8 bases. J lost 7 bases, V lost 5 bases, and 10 bases had no gene match. Germline assignment: CDR1 SNHLY and CDR2 FYNNEI. The CDR3 covers 15 residues. The CDR3 spells CASSPDRVSGQPQHF. CDR3 bases: TGTGCCAGCAGTCCGGACAGGGTCTCCGGCCAGCCCCAGCATTTT.

The rearrangement links TRBV4-3 to TRBJ2-3; 7 bases match TRBD2. The CDR3 extends over 13 amino acids. Germline CDR1 reads LGHNA; CDR2 reads YSLEER. V shed 0 bases and J 12 bases; nucleotides not matched to a gene: 6. The CDR3: CASSQDSGLGQYF. As DNA, the CDR3 is TGCGCCAGCAGCCAAGATAGTGGACTAGGCCAGTATTTT.

The rearrangement uses TRBV7-9 and TRBJ1-1; unclear D gene. Germline V gene sequence: CDR1 SEHNR, CDR2 FQNEAQ (reference sequence). The length of the CDR3 is 12 residues. Trimming removed 3 bases from V and 5 bases from J, with 7 bases in between. The CDR3 sequence: CASSLLETEAFF. The DNA for the CDR3 is TGTGCCAGCAGCTTGTTGGAGACTGAAGCTTTCTTT.

V gene TRBV14 combines with J gene TRBJ2-1, with TRBD2 identical over 11 bases. The V gene's germline CDR1 is SGHDN and CDR2 FVKESK. This CDR3 has 16 residues. Trimming removed 0 bases from V and 9 bases from J; junction bases left unmatched: 7. CDR3 loop: CASSQEARLAGGEQFF. CDR3 bases: TGTGCCAGCAGCCAAGAGGCTCGGCTAGCGGGAGGTGAGCAGTTCTTC.